The 10 T cell receptor beta chains below were found in one sample sequenced in a study of OX40 agonist ivuxolimab in advanced cancers. The method was immunoSEQ multiplex PCR; TCRdb's version includes in-frame clones alone and lacks a portion of them. The table shows almost 80,000 clones, with roughly 80% occurring only once. The source material was CD4+ or CD8+ T cells sorted from blood, sampled in a trial of the OX40 agonist ivuxolimab. The receptors derive from an adult with an advanced solid tumor such as melanoma, head and neck, liver or kidney cancer.

CDR3 in DNA: TGTGCCAGCAGCTTAGTTCACAGAAACTCTGGAAACACCATATATTTT. Its protein product is CASSLVHRNSGNTIYF. The J gene is TRBJ1-3, the V gene TRBV7-2; D is unclear. Between the trimmed V and J ends, which lost 1 base and 0 bases, there was a span of 10 bases. The CDR3 sequence is 16 residues long. Germline V gives CDR1 SGHTA, CDR2 FQGNSA.

This chain joins TRBV7-8 and TRBJ2-7; 9 bases are a match to TRBD1. The CDR3 consists of 14 residues. Germline loops: CDR1 SGHVS, CDR2 FQNEAQ. V lost 2 bases to trimming and J lost 6 bases; unmatched junction nucleotides: 5. DNA of the CDR3: TGTGCCAGCAGCTTAAGACAGGGGGGGATCGAGCAGTACTTC. It is translated as CASSLRQGGIEQYF.

The chain links TRBV27 to TRBJ2-2, with D possibly TRBD1 on 5 matching bases. The germline V gene encodes CDR1 MNHEY and CDR2 SMNVEV (reference sequence). The CDR3 has 14 amino acids. V lost 5 bases and J lost 4, with 11 bases in between. In DNA form, the CDR3 reads TGTGCCAGCAGTCAAGGGGTCGGCACCGGGGAGCTGTTTTTT. Amino acids: CASSQGVGTGELFF.

The rearrangement uses TRBV10-3 and TRBJ2-1; D is ambiguous. The CDR3 contains 11 residues. V was cut by 10 bases and J by 7 bases, with 11 bases left in between. Looked up from germline, CDR1 is ENHRY and CDR2 is SYGVKD. The chain's CDR3 is CATSDLNEQFF. CDR3 nucleotides: TGTGCCACGTCAGATTTAAATGAGCAGTTCTTC.

The rearrangement uses TRBV28 and TRBJ2-3; D might be TRBD2 (6 bases). CDR1 is MDHEN, CDR2 SYDVKM, per germline. V was clipped by 5 bases and J by 0 bases, with 15 bases between them. CDR3 length: 16 residues. The CDR3 region has the DNA TGTGCCAGCAGTCAGGGCCCTGGGAGGAGCACAGATACGCAGTATTTT. Its protein is CASSQGPGRSTDTQYF.

This clone turned up a few times. V and J are TRBV11-2 and TRBJ2-7; possibly TRBD2 for D (7 bases). The CDR3 totals 15 residues. V was shortened by 5 bases and J by 8 bases, with 22 bases between the two germline ends. Germline loops: CDR1 SGHAT, CDR2 FQNNGV. This chain's CDR3 is CASSPSGTPGGKQYF. The CDR3 DNA is TGTGCCAGCAGCCCGAGCGGGACTCCTGGGGGCAAGCAGTACTTC.

This chain joins TRBV29-1 and TRBJ2-3, with D maybe TRBD2 (6 bases). The germline gives CDR1 SQVTM, CDR2 ANQGSEA. This CDR3 has 13 residues. The ends were cut back, 3 bases at V and 5 bases at J, with 12 bases in the middle. CDR3 sequence: CSVEVGRKDTQYF. The DNA for the CDR3 is TGCAGCGTTGAGGTAGGGAGGAAAGATACGCAGTATTTT.

The chain uses TRBV28 and TRBJ2-3, with TRBD2 matching 12 bases. With V trimmed by 6 bases and J by 0 bases, 13 bases remained unmatched. This CDR3 contains 19 residues. Per germline, CDR1 MDHEN and CDR2 SYDVKM. CDR3 in amino acids: CASRDGTSGSALSTDTQYF. DNA of the CDR3: TGTGCCAGCAGAGACGGGACTAGCGGGTCCGCCCTTAGCACAGATACGCAGTATTTT.

The chain employs TRBV28 and TRBJ2-7; 9 bases agree with TRBD1. CDR1 and CDR2 from the germline V gene are MDHEN and SYDVKM. The junction had 5 bases not matched to a gene; V was cut back by 5 bases and J by 6 bases. CDR3 length equals 13 residues. The CDR3 coding sequence is TGTGCCAGCAGTGCGGACAGGGGAGGCGAGCAGTACTTC. This gives the protein CASSADRGGEQYF.

V and J are TRBV27 and TRBJ2-1; TRBD1 is a possible D gene (6 bases). Trimming took off 5 bases at V and 8 bases at J, with 16 bases between the two ends. The CDR3 is 14 amino acids. In germline, CDR1 is MNHEY, CDR2 SMNVEV (reference sequence). CDR3 in amino acids: CASSTFRGAYEQFF. The DNA of the CDR3 is TGTGCCAGCAGTACCTTCAGGGGAGCATATGAGCAGTTCTTC.